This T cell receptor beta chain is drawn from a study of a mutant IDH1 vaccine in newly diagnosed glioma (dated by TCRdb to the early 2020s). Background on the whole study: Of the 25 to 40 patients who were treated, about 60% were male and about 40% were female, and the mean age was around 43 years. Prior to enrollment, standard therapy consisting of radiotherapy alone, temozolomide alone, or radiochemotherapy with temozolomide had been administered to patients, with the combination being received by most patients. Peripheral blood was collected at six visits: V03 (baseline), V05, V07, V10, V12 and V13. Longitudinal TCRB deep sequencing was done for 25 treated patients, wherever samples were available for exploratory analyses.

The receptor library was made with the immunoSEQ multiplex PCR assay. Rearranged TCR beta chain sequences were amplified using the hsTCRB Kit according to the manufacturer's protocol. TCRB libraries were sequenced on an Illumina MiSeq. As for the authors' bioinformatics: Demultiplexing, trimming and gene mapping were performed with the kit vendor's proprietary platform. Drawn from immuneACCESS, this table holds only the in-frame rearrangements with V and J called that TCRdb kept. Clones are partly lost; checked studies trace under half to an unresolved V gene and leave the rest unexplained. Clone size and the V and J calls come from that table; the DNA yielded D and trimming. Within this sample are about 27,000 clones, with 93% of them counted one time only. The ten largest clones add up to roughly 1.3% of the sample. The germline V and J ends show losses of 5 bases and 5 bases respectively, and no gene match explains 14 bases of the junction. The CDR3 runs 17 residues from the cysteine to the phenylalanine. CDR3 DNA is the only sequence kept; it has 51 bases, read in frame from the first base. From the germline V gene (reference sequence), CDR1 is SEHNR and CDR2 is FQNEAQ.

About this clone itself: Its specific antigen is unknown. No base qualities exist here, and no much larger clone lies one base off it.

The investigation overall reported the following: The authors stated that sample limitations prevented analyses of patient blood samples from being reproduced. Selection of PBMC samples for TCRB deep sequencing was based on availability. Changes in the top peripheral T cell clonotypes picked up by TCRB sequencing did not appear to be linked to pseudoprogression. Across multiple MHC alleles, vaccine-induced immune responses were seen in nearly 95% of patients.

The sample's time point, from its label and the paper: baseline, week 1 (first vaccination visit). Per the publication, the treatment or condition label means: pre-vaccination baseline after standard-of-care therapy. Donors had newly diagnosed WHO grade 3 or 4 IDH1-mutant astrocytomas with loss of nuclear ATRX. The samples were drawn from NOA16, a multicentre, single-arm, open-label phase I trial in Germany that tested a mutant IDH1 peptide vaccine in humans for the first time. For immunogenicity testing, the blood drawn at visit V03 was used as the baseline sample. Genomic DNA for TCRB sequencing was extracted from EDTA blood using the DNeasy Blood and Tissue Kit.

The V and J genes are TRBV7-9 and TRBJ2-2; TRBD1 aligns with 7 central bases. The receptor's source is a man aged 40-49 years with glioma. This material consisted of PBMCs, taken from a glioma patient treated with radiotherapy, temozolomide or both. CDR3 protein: CASSPPKGTARTGELFF. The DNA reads TGTGCCAGCAGCCCACCCAAGGGGACAGCGAGGACCGGGGAGCTGTTTTTT. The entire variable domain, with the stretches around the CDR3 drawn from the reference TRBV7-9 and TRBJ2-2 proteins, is DTGVSQNPRHKITKRGQNVTFRCDPISEHNRLYWYRQTLGQGPEFLTYFQNEAQLEKSRLLSDRFSAERPKGSFSTLEIQRTEQGDSAMYLCASSPPKGTARTGELFFGEGSRLTVL.